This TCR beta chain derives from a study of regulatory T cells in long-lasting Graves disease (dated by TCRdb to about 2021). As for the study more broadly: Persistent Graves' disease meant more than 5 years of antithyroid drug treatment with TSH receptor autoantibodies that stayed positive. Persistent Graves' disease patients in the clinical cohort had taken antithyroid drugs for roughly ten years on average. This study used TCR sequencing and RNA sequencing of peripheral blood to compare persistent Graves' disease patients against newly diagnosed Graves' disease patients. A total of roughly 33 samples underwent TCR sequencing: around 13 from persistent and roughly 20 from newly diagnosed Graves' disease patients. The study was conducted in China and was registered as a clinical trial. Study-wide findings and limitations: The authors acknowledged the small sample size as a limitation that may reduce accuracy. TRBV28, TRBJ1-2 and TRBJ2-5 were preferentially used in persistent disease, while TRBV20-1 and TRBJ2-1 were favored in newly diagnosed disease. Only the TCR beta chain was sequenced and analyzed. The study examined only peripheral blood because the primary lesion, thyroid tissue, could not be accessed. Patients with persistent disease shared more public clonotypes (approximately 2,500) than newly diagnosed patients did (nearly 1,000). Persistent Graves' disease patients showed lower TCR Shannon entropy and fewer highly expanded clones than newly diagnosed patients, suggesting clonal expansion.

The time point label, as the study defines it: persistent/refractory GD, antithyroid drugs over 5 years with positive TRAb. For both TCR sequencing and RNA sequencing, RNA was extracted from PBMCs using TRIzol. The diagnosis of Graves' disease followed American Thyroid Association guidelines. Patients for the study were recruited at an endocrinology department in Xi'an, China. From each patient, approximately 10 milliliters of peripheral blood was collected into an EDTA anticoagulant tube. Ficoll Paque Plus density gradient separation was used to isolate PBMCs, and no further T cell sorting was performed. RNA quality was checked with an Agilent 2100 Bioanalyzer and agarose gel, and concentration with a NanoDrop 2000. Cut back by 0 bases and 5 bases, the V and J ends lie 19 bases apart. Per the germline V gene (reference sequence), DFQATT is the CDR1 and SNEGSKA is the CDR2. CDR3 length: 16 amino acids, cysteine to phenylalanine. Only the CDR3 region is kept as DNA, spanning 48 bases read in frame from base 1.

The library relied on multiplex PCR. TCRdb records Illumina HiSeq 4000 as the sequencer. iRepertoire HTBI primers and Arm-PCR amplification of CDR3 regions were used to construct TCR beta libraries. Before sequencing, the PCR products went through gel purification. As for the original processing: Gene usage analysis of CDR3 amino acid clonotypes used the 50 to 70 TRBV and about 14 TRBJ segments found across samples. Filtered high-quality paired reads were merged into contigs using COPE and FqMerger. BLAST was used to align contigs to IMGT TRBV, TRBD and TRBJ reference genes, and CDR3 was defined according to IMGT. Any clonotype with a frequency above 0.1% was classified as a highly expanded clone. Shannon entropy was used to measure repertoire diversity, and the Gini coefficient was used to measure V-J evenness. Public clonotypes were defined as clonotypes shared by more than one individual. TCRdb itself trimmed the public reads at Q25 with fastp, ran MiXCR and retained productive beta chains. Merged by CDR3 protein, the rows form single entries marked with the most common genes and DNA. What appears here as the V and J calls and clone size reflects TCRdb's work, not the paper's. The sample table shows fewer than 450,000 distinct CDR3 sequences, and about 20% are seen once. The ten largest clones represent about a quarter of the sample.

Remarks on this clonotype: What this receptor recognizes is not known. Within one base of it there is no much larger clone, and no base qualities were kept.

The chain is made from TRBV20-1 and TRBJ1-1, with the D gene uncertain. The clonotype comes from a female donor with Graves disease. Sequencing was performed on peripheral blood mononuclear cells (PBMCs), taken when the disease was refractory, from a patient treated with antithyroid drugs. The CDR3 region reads CSARDPAGFGVTEAFF. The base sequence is TGCAGTGCTAGAGACCCAGCGGGGTTCGGGGTTACTGAAGCTTTCTTT.